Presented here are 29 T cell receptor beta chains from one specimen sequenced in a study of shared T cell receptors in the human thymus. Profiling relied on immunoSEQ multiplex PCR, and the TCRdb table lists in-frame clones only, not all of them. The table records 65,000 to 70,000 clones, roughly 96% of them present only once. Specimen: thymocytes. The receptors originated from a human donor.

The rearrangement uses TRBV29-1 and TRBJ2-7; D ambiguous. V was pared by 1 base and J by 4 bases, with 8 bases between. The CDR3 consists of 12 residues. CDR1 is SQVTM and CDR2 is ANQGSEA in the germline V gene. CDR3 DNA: TGCAGCGTTGAAGGTCCCTTATACGAGCAGTACTTC. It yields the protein CSVEGPLYEQYF.

The CDR3 is CASSVGGSFFYTDTQYF. The CDR3 bases are TGTGCCAGCAGCGTTGGCGGGTCTTTCTTTTACACAGATACGCAGTATTTT. The chain couples TRBV9 to TRBJ2-3; TRBD2 is a possible D gene (5 bases). This CDR3 spans 17 amino acids. Germline V CDR1 and CDR2: SGDLS, YYNGEE. The V gene lost 2 bases and the J gene lost 2 bases, with 18 bases spanning the gap.

The CDR3 loop is CASSLVANTEAFF. For the CDR3, the DNA is TGTGCCAGCAGCTTAGTCGCGAACACTGAAGCTTTCTTT. J is TRBJ1-1 and V is TRBV11-2; D is unresolved. The length of the CDR3 is 13 residues. V was cut by 1 base and J by 1 base, with 4 bases left in between. CDR1 is SGHAT, CDR2 FQNNGV, per germline.

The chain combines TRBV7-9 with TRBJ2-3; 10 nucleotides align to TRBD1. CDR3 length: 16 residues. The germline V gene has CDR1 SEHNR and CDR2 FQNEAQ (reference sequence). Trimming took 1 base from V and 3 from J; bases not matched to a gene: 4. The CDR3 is CASSLGRTGGTDTQYF. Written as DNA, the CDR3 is TGTGCCAGCAGCTTAGGTCGGACAGGGGGTACAGATACGCAGTATTTT. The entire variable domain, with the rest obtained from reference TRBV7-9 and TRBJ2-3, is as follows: DTGVSQNPRHKITKRGQNVTFRCDPISEHNRLYWYRQTLGQGPEFLTYFQNEAQLEKSRLLSDRFSAERPKGSFSTLEIQRTEQGDSAMYLCASSLGRTGGTDTQYFGPGTRLTVL.

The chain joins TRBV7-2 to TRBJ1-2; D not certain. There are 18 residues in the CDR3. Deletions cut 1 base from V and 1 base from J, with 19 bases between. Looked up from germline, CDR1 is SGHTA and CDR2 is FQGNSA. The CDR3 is CASSLGGRAEWVNYGYTF. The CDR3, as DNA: TGTGCCAGCAGCTTAGGGGGTCGGGCAGAATGGGTTAACTATGGCTACACCTTC.

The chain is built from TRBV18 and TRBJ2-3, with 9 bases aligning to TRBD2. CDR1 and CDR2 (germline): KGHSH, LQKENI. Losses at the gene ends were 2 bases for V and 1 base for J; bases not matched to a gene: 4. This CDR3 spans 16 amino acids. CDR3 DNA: TGTGCCAGCTCACCATGCTTAGCGGGGGGCACAGATACGCAGTATTTT. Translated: CASSPCLAGGTDTQYF.

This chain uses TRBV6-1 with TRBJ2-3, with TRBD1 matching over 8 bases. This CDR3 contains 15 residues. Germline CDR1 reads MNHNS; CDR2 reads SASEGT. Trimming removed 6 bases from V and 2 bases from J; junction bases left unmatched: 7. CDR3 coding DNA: TGTGCCAGCAGCTCAGGGGGCCACCCCACAGATACGCAGTATTTT. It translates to CASSSGGHPTDTQYF.

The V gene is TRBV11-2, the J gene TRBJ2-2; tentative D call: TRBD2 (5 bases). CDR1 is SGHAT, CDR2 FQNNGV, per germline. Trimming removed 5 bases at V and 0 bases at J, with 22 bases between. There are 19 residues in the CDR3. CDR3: CASSGGWIVRTSNTGELFF. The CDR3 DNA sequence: TGTGCCAGCAGCGGCGGGTGGATCGTCCGCACCTCGAACACCGGGGAGCTGTTTTTT.

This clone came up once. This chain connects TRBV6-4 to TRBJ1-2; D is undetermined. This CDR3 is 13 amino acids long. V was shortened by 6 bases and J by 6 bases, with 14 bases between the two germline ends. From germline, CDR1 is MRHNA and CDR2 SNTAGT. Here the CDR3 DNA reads TGTGCCAGCAGCCCGACGGACGGGAATGGCTACACCTTC. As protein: CASSPTDGNGYTF.

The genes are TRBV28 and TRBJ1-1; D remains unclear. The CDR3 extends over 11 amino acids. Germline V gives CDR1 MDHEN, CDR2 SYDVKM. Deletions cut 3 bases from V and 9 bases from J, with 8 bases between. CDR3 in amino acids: CASSFVDKAFF. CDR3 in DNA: TGTGCCAGCAGTTTTGTCGATAAAGCTTTCTTT.

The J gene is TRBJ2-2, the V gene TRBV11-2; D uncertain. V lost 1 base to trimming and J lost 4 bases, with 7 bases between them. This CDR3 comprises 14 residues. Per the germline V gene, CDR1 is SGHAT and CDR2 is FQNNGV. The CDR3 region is CASSLVRSTGELFF. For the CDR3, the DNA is TGTGCCAGCAGCTTAGTACGTAGCACCGGGGAGCTGTTTTTT.

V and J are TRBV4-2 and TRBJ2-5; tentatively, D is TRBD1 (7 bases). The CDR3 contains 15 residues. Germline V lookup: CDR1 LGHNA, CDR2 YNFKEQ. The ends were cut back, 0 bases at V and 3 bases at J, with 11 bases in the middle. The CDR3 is CASSQDGGTEETQYF. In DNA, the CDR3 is TGTGCCAGCAGCCAAGATGGGGGGACAGAAGAGACCCAGTACTTC.

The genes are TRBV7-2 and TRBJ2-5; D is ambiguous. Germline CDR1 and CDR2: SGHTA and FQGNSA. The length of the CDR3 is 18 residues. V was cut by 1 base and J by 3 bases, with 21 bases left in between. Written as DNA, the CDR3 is TGTGCCAGCAGCTTAGTTTGGGAACATACTCGAGTGGAAGAGACCCAGTACTTC. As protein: CASSLVWEHTRVEETQYF.

The CDR3 coding sequence is TGTGCCAGTAGTAATGGACCTATCGTGGATGGCTACACCTTC. This codes for CASSNGPIVDGYTF. V usage is TRBV19 and J usage is TRBJ1-2, with D hard to call. V was clipped by 4 bases and J by 6 bases, with 15 bases between them. CDR1 and CDR2 (germline): LNHDA, SQIVND (reference sequence). The CDR3 totals 14 residues.

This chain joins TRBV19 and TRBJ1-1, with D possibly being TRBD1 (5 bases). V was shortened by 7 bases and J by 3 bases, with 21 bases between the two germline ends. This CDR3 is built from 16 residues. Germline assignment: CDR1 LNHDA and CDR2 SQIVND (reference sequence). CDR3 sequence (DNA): TGTGCCAGTAATCTCTCAGGGAATCGTATGTACACTGAAGCTTTCTTT. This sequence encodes CASNLSGNRMYTEAFF.

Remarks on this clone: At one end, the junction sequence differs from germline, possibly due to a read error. The CDR3 loop reads CAISPRQGSGYTF. The CDR3 DNA reads TGTGCCATCAGTCCCCGACAGGGATCTGGCTACACCTTC. The chain is built from TRBV6-5 and TRBJ1-2; TRBD1 matches 7 bases. The CDR3 covers 13 residues. The germline gives CDR1 MNHEY, CDR2 SVGAGI.

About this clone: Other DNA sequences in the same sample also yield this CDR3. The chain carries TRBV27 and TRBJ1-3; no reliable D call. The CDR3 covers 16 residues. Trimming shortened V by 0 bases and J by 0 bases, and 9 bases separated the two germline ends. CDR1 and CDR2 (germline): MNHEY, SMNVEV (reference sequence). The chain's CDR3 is CASSLSRQSSGNTIYF. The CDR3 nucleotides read TGTGCCAGCAGTTTATCGCGCCAGAGCTCTGGAAACACCATATATTTT.

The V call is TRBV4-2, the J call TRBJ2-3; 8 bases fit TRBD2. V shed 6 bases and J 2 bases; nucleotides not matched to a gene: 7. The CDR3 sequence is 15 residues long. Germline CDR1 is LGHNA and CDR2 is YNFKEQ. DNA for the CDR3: TGTGCCAGCAGTCCCAGCGGGGGCCACACAGATACGCAGTATTTT. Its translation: CASSPSGGHTDTQYF.

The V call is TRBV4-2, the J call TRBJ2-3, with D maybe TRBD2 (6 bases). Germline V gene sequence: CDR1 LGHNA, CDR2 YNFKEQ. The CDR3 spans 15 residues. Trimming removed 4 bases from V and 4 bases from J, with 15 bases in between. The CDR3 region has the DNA TGTGCCAGCAGCCCCCAGGCGGGGCCAGCAGATACGCAGTATTTT. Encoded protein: CASSPQAGPADTQYF.

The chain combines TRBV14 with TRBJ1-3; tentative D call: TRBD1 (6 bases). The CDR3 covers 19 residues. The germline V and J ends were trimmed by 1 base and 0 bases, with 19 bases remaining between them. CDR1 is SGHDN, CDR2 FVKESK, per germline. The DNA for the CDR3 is TGTGCCAGCAGCCAAGGAACCGGGGCAGGGGAAAGCTCTGGAAACACCATATATTTT. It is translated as CASSQGTGAGESSGNTIYF.

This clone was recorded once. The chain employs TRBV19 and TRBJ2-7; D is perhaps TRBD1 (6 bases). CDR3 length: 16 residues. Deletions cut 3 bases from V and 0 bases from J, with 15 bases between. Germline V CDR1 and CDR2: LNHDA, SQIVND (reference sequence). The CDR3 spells CASSMVGQKSSYEQYF. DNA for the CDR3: TGTGCCAGTAGTATGGTTGGACAGAAAAGCTCCTACGAGCAGTACTTC.

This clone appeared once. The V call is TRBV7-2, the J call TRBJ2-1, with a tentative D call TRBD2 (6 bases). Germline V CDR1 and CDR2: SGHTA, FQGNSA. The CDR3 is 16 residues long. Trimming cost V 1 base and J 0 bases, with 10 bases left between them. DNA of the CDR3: TGTGCCAGCAGCTTAGTGGAGGGGAGCTCCTACAATGAGCAGTTCTTC. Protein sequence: CASSLVEGSSYNEQFF.

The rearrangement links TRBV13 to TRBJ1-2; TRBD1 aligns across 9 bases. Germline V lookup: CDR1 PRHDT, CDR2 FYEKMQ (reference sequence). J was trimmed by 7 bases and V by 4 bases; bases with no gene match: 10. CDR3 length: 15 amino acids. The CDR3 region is CASSSNVEGQGGYTF. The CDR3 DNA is TGTGCCAGCAGCTCCAATGTGGAGGGACAGGGTGGCTACACCTTC.

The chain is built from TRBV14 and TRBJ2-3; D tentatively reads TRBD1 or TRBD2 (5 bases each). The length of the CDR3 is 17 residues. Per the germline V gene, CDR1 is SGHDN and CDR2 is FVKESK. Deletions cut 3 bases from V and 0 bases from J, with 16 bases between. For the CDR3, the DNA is TGTGCCAGCAGCCATCCTTCGTCCAGGGACAGCACAGATACGCAGTATTTT. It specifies CASSHPSSRDSTDTQYF.

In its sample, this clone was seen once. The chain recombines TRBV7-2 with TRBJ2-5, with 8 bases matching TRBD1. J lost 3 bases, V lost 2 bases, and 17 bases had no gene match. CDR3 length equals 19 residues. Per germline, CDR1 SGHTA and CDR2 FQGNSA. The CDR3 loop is CASSLCRGPSARTKETQYF. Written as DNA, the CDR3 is TGTGCCAGCAGCTTATGCAGGGGGCCGTCTGCTCGCACCAAAGAGACCCAGTACTTC.

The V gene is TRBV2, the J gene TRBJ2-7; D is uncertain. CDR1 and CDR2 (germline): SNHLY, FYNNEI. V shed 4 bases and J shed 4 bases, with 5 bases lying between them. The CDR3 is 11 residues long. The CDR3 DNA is TGTGCCAGCAGTGGAGGTTACGAGCAGTACTTC. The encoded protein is CASSGGYEQYF.

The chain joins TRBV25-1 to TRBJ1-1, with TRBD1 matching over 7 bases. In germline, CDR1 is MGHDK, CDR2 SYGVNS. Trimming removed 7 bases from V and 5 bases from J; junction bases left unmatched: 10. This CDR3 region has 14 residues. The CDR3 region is CASTQTGCGTEAFF. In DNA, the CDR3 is TGTGCCAGCACCCAGACAGGGTGCGGTACTGAAGCTTTCTTT.

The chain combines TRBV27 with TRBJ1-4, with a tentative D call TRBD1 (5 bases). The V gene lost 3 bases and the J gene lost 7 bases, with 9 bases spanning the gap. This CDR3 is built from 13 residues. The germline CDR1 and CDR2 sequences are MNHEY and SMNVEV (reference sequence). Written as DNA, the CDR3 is TGTGCCAGCAGTTTTGCCAGGGCTGAAAAACTGTTTTTT. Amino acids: CASSFARAEKLFF. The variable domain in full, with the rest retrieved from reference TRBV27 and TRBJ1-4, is EAQVTQNPRYLITVTGKKLTVTCSQNMNHEYMSWYRQDPGLGLRQIYYSMNVEVTDKGDVPEGYKVSRKEKRNFPLILESPSPNQTSLYFCASSFARAEKLFFGSGTQLSVL.

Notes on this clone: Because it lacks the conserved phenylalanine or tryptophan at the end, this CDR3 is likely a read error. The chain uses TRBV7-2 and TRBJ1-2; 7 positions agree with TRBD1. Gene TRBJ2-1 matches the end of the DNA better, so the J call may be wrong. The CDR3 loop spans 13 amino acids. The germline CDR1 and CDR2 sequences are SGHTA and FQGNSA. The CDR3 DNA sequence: TGTGCCAGCAACGTCAACGGGACAGAGGTTCAGTTCCTC. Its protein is CASNVNGTEVQFL.